Listed here are 31 T cell receptor beta chains from one sample, sequenced in a study of T cells in Graves' hyperthyroidism and ophthalmopathy. RNA transcripts were the template for amplifying TCR beta CDR3 regions. When the TCR CDR3 underwent first-round RT-PCR, the HTBI primer set was used. TCRdb redid the calling of the multiplex PCR reads with MiXCR, one entry per CDR3 protein. The sample carries 300,000 or so distinct CDR3 sequences, about 20% recorded once. The sample consisted of blood. The source of these receptors is a woman between 50 and 59 years old with Graves' hyperthyroidism.

The sample holds many counts of this clonotype. This sequence joins TRBV5-1 and TRBJ1-1; D remains unclear. The CDR3 is 15 residues long. Trimming left V 0 bases short and J 4 bases short, with 13 bases between. Germline V CDR1 and CDR2: SGHRS, YFSETQ. The chain's CDR3 is CASSLEVPSLTEAFF. The CDR3 DNA reads as TGCGCCAGCAGCTTGGAGGTACCCTCCCTCACTGAAGCTTTCTTT.

With respect to this clonotype: A clone one base away is much larger, so this may be a read error. The chain combines TRBV3-1 with TRBJ2-3; weak D call: TRBD1 (7 bases). CDR3 length: 13 residues. CDR1 and CDR2 from the germline V gene are LGHDT and YNNKEL (reference sequence). Written as DNA, the CDR3 is TGTGTCAGCAGCGACAGGGAGGCCGATACGCAGTATTTT. It encodes CVSSDREADTQYF.

This clonotype occurred a few times. The chain couples TRBV20-1 to TRBJ2-1; D not resolved. Germline loops: CDR1 DFQATT, CDR2 SNEGSKA (reference sequence). V gave up 0 bases and J gave up 9 bases, with 12 bases separating them. This CDR3 has 13 amino acids. CDR3 region: CSARDTPSAEQFF. In DNA, the CDR3 is TGCAGTGCTAGAGATACCCCAAGCGCTGAGCAGTTCTTC.

Regarding this clonotype: One end of the junction fails to match germline, which may point to a read error. The chain is built from TRBV5-1 and TRBJ2-5, with 10 bases that match TRBD1. The germline gives CDR1 SGHRS, CDR2 YFSETQ. The CDR3 runs 15 residues. For the CDR3, the DNA is TGCGCCAGCAGCTCCTCGACAGGGGGCCAAGAGATCCAGTACTTC. Translating gives CASSSSTGGQEIQYF.

This clonotype was detected a few times. For the CDR3, the DNA is TGTGCCAGCAGCCGCACGACTAGCGGGGACCCGTGGGAGCAGTACTTC. Protein product: CASSRTTSGDPWEQYF. The chain couples TRBV7-6 to TRBJ2-7, with TRBD2 matching 11 bases. The CDR3 totals 16 residues. The germline gives CDR1 SGHVS, CDR2 FNYEAQ. With 5 bases clipped from V and 7 bases from J, the junction kept 13 bases outside the gene matches.

This clonotype was picked up many times. V and J are TRBV15 and TRBJ2-2; TRBD2 agrees at 7 bases. Germline V gives CDR1 LNHNV, CDR2 YYDKDF (reference sequence). The CDR3 loop spans 19 amino acids. The J segment lost 2 bases and the V segment lost 0 bases, leaving 12 bases of the junction unmatched. CDR3 region: CATSRESGGGWPNTGELFF. The CDR3 DNA reads as TGTGCCACCAGCAGAGAGTCGGGCGGGGGATGGCCAAACACCGGGGAGCTGTTTTTT. The full variable domain, completed using reference TRBV15 and TRBJ2-2, is DAMVIQNPRYQVTQFGKPVTLSCSQTLNHNVMYWYQQKSSQAPKLLFHYYDKDFNNEADTPDNFQSRRPNTSFCFLDIRSPGLGDTAMYLCATSRESGGGWPNTGELFFGEGSRLTVL.

The chain has TRBV7-9 and TRBJ2-3, with D possibly matching TRBD1 (6 bases). The CDR3 runs to 14 residues. V was shortened by 5 bases and J by 2 bases, with 11 bases between the two germline ends. CDR1 is SEHNR, CDR2 FQNEAQ, per germline (reference sequence). CDR3 region: CASSKTGYTDTQYF. CDR3 nucleotide sequence: TGTGCCAGCAGCAAGACAGGATACACAGATACGCAGTATTTT.

V usage is TRBV20-1 and J usage is TRBJ1-1; D is unresolved. V was pared by 5 bases and J by 0 bases, with 4 bases between. CDR3 length: 11 amino acids. CDR1 and CDR2 (germline): DFQATT, SNEGSKA (reference sequence). The CDR3 coding sequence is TGCAGTGCTGAGCTGAACACTGAAGCTTTCTTT. Translation: CSAELNTEAFF.

The table lists this clonotype with many counts. This rearrangement joins TRBV11-2 to TRBJ1-1; possible D gene TRBD1, 5 bases. The CDR3 covers 12 residues. Trimming shortened V by 5 bases and J by 11 bases, and 15 bases separated the two germline ends. Germline V gene lookup returns CDR1 SGHAT and CDR2 FQNNGV. The CDR3 sequence is CASSILRGEAFF. The CDR3 DNA follows: TGTGCCAGCAGCATCCTTCGGGGGGAGGCTTTCTTT.

This clonotype was counted only a few times. V gene TRBV6-1 combines with J gene TRBJ2-1; D is uncertain. Trimming cost V 7 bases and J 8 bases, with 9 bases left between them. Looked up from germline, CDR1 is MNHNS and CDR2 is SASEGT. This CDR3 is built from 11 residues. CDR3 amino acids: CASTRLDEQFF. The CDR3 DNA reads TGTGCCAGCACTCGCCTGGATGAGCAGTTCTTC.

With respect to this clonotype: A single base separates this from a much larger clone, so it may be a read error. V gene TRBV12-3 or TRBV12-4 combines with J gene TRBJ2-5; possibly TRBD1 or TRBD2 for D (5 bases each). Between the trimmed V and J ends, which lost 4 bases and 1 base, there was a span of 10 bases. There are 14 residues in the CDR3. The CDR3 DNA reads TGTGCCAGCAGTTCTGAGGGGTTCCAAGAGACCCAGTACTTC. Translation gives CASSSEGFQETQYF.

The rearrangement uses TRBV10-3 and TRBJ1-1, with 7 bases matching TRBD1. CDR1 ENHRY and CDR2 SYGVKD come from the germline V gene. The V and J ends lost 8 bases and 1 base, in that order; junction bases with no gene match: 4. This CDR3 comprises 13 residues. CDR3 loop: CAISGTENTEAFF. The CDR3 region has the DNA TGTGCCATCTCCGGGACAGAGAACACTGAAGCTTTCTTT.

The chain combines TRBV10-3 with TRBJ2-5; D is unresolved. V was trimmed by 2 bases and J by 2 bases, leaving 6 bases between them. Germline loops: CDR1 ENHRY, CDR2 SYGVKD. CDR3 length: 13 amino acids. The CDR3 region has the DNA TGTGCCATCAGTGAGAGTCAGCAAGAGACCCAGTACTTC. Encoded protein: CAISESQQETQYF.

The chain employs TRBV7-8 and TRBJ2-7; no clear D. Germline values: CDR1 SGHVS, CDR2 FQNEAQ. V gave up 7 bases and J gave up 1 base, with 11 bases separating them. The CDR3 consists of 13 residues. The CDR3 nucleotides are TGTGCCAGCACCCCCGCACAGTCCTACGAGCAGTACTTC. Residues: CASTPAQSYEQYF. The whole variable domain, filled in from reference TRBV7-8 and TRBJ2-7, reads GAGVSQSPRYKVAKRGQDVALRCDPISGHVSLFWYQQALGQGPEFLTYFQNEAQLDKSGLPSDRFFAERPEGSVSTLKIQRTQQEDSAVYLCASTPAQSYEQYFGPGTRLTVT.

This clonotype was counted between two and nine times. The chain recombines TRBV30 with TRBJ2-1; maybe TRBD2 (7 bases). The V gene lost 5 bases and the J gene lost 8 bases, with 10 bases spanning the gap. From germline, CDR1 is GTSNPN and CDR2 SVGIG (reference sequence). CDR3 size: 11 residues. CDR3: CAWGRGYEQFF. For the CDR3, the DNA is TGTGCCTGGGGGAGGGGGTATGAGCAGTTCTTC.

In its sample, this clonotype was seen a few times. The chain recombines TRBV9 with TRBJ2-2; D is ambiguous. The V gene lost 0 bases and the J gene lost 2 bases, with 8 bases spanning the gap. The germline gives CDR1 SGDLS, CDR2 YYNGEE. CDR3 length: 15 residues. CDR3 nucleotide sequence: TGTGCCAGCAGCGTAGACCCGTACAACACCGGGGAGCTGTTTTTT. Protein product: CASSVDPYNTGELFF.

At least ten counts were recorded for this clonotype. One junction end disagrees with the germline gene, perhaps due to a read error. The chain combines TRBV7-8 with TRBJ2-5, with a tentative D call TRBD2 (7 bases). In germline, CDR1 is SGHVS, CDR2 FQNEAQ. This CDR3 is 14 amino acids long. DNA of the CDR3: TGCGCGGGGGCGCGGGGAGTGCTTAGTGAGACCCAGTACTTC. This translates into CAGARGVLSETQYF.

This clonotype has just a few counts. This chain uses TRBV20-1 with TRBJ1-3; tentative D call: TRBD1 (5 bases). The CDR3 spans 14 residues. V was pared by 3 bases and J by 4 bases, with 13 bases between. The germline gives CDR1 DFQATT, CDR2 SNEGSKA (reference sequence). The CDR3: CSASGWGEGNTIYF. The CDR3, as DNA: TGCAGTGCTAGCGGTTGGGGGGAAGGAAACACCATATATTTT.

This clonotype showed up many times. The J gene is TRBJ2-3, the V gene TRBV20-1; D possibly corresponds to TRBD2 (6 bases). This CDR3 is 11 amino acids long. Trimming took 6 bases from V and 6 from J, leaving 10 bases between them. Germline V gives CDR1 DFQATT, CDR2 SNEGSKA (reference sequence). Written as DNA, the CDR3 is TGCAGTGCGCCGCTAGCGGATACGCAGTATTTT. As protein: CSAPLADTQYF.

This clonotype came up many times. This sequence joins TRBV6-1 and TRBJ1-5; 9 bases map to TRBD1. The CDR3 sequence is 15 residues long. After removal of 1 base from V and 6 bases from J, the junction contained 4 bases not matched to a gene. Germline CDR1 MNHNS, CDR2 SASEGT. The chain's CDR3 is CASSEERTGVQPQHF. CDR3 DNA: TGTGCCAGCAGTGAAGAAAGGACAGGGGTTCAGCCCCAGCATTTT.

V usage is TRBV28 and J usage is TRBJ2-7; D remains ambiguous. The CDR3 covers 14 residues. Germline lookup yields CDR1 MDHEN and CDR2 SYDVKM. Trimming took off 6 bases at V and 4 bases at J, with 16 bases between the two ends. The CDR3 DNA reads as TGTGCCAGCAGCCCTCATTCGGCCGATTACGAGCAGTACTTC. It translates to CASSPHSADYEQYF.

The table lists this clonotype with many counts. The chain links TRBV7-8 to TRBJ2-3; the match to TRBD2 covers 13 bases. Germline CDR1 and CDR2: SGHVS and FQNEAQ. V was pared by 3 bases and J by 1 base, with 16 bases of the junction left unmatched. CDR3 length equals 21 residues. The CDR3 DNA is TGTGCCAGCAGCTTTCCCTCCGACGGGACTAGCGGGGATAGGGGCACAGATACGCAGTATTTT. Translating it yields CASSFPSDGTSGDRGTDTQYF. Using reference TRBV7-8 and TRBJ2-3 for the parts outside the CDR3, the full variable domain is GAGVSQSPRYKVAKRGQDVALRCDPISGHVSLFWYQQALGQGPEFLTYFQNEAQLDKSGLPSDRFFAERPEGSVSTLKIQRTQQEDSAVYLCASSFPSDGTSGDRGTDTQYFGPGTRLTVL.

This clonotype was counted at least ten times. V is TRBV20-1 and J is TRBJ2-7, with 10 bases fitting TRBD2. The germline CDR1 and CDR2 sequences are DFQATT and SNEGSKA (reference sequence). Unmatched junction bases numbered 3, after V lost 0 bases and J lost 1 base. CDR3 length: 15 residues. Here the CDR3 DNA reads TGCAGTGCTAGAGATAGACTAGCGGGTTCCTACGAGCAGTACTTC. It encodes CSARDRLAGSYEQYF.

The chain is built from TRBV5-1 and TRBJ2-5, with D perhaps TRBD2 (6 bases). This CDR3 has 18 amino acids. The germline V and J ends were trimmed by 4 bases and 2 bases, with 24 bases remaining between them. The germline CDR1 and CDR2 sequences are SGHRS and YFSETQ. DNA for the CDR3: TGCGCCAGCAGCCCAAGGGAGGTCGGGAGAAGGTGGCAAGAGACCCAGTACTTC. Its translation: CASSPREVGRRWQETQYF.

This clonotype was observed at least ten times. The chain is built from TRBV3-1 and TRBJ2-3; D perhaps matches TRBD2 (5 bases). CDR1 LGHDT and CDR2 YNNKEL come from the germline V gene (reference sequence). The CDR3 length is 12 residues. Trimming left V 4 bases short and J 8 bases short, with 10 bases between. The CDR3 DNA reads TGTGCCAGCAGCCTTACTAGTGGTACGCAGTATTTT. The encoded protein is CASSLTSGTQYF.

The gene calls are TRBV29-1 and TRBJ2-1; 9 bases match TRBD2. V dropped 6 bases and J dropped 7; count of bases not matched to a gene: 7. Germline V lookup: CDR1 SQVTM, CDR2 ANQGSEA. The CDR3 spans 13 residues. CDR3 in amino acids: CSVGTSPLNEQFF. The CDR3 nucleotides are TGCAGCGTCGGGACTAGCCCCTTGAATGAGCAGTTCTTC.

A few counts support this clonotype. The DNA for the CDR3 is TGTGCCACCAGCACCAGTAGGGTAGATACGCAGTATTTT. Its translation is CATSTSRVDTQYF. V and J are TRBV15 and TRBJ2-3; D gene uncertain. Germline V gene lookup returns CDR1 LNHNV and CDR2 YYDKDF (reference sequence). This CDR3 spans 13 amino acids. Trimming took 4 bases from V and 5 from J, leaving 10 bases between them.

The chain employs TRBV10-2 and TRBJ2-5; TRBD1 aligns across 12 bases. Germline loops: CDR1 WSHSY, CDR2 SAAADI. V lost 2 bases to trimming and J lost 1 base; unmatched junction nucleotides: 11. The CDR3 sequence is 19 residues long. The CDR3 nucleotides read TGCGCCAGCAGTGAGCCGAATCCGGGACAGGGGGCTTCCCAAGAGACCCAGTACTTC. Residues: CASSEPNPGQGASQETQYF.

This clonotype has at least ten counts. The chain joins TRBV28 to TRBJ1-1, with D maybe TRBD1 (6 bases). V dropped 7 bases and J dropped 4 bases, with 16 bases sitting between them. CDR1 is MDHEN, CDR2 SYDVKM, per germline. The CDR3 spans 14 residues. In DNA form, the CDR3 reads TGTGCCAGCACCGAGGGGGGGGATGGCACTGAAGCTTTCTTT. Amino acids: CASTEGGDGTEAFF. The full variable domain, in which reference TRBV28 and TRBJ1-1 provide the parts outside the CDR3, is DVKVTQSSRYLVKRTGEKVFLECVQDMDHENMFWYRQDPGLGLRLIYFSYDVKMKEKGDIPEGYSVSREKKERFSLILESASTNQTSMYLCASTEGGDGTEAFFGQGTRLTVV.

For this clonotype: One base away lies a much larger clone, so this may be a sequencing read error. Written as DNA, the CDR3 is TGTGCCAGCAGTCCGAGACTAGCGGGAGGCCGTTTTGAGGATGAGCGGTTCTTC. It is translated as CASSPRLAGGRFEDERFF. The chain employs TRBV12-3 or TRBV12-4 and TRBJ2-1, with 13 bases that match TRBD2. The CDR3 is 18 amino acids.

This clonotype was detected ten times or more. This chain links TRBV12-3 or TRBV12-4 with TRBJ1-1; 12 positions agree with TRBD1. The V and J ends lost 4 bases and 3 bases, in that order; junction bases with no gene match: 12. This CDR3 has 18 amino acids. The CDR3: CASSSALGTGGRDTEAFF. CDR3 sequence (DNA): TGTGCCAGCAGTTCTGCCTTAGGGACAGGGGGCAGGGACACTGAAGCTTTCTTT.